These 27 T cell receptor beta chains share one sample of origin, sequenced in a study of brain T cells in children with intractable seizures. Generated by immunoSEQ multiplex PCR, the TCRdb table keeps only in-frame clones and is missing some. The sample contains just under 65,000 clones, roughly 95% of which appear only once. This specimen consisted of peripheral blood, obtained at surgery. Every receptor here comes from a boy in the first two years of life with focal cortical dysplasia and intractable seizures.

The rearrangement links TRBV24-1 to TRBJ1-2, with D maybe TRBD1 (5 bases). The CDR3 is 12 amino acids. Germline V CDR1 and CDR2: KGHDR, SFDVKD. V was pared by 1 base and J by 8 bases, with 7 bases between. CDR3 sequence: CATSDFSGGYTF. CDR3 nucleotide sequence: TGTGCCACCAGTGATTTCTCAGGGGGCTACACCTTC.

V and J are TRBV7-8 and TRBJ2-1, with 9 bases identical to TRBD2. This CDR3 comprises 14 residues. Looked up from germline, CDR1 is SGHVS and CDR2 is FQNEAQ. The trim removed 5 bases at V and 9 bases at J, leaving 8 bases unmatched. CDR3 amino acids: CASSLSGRGSEQFF. The CDR3 DNA reads as TGTGCCAGCAGCCTTAGCGGGAGAGGGAGTGAGCAGTTCTTC. Together with reference TRBV7-8 and TRBJ2-1, the CDR3 gives the full variable domain: GAGVSQSPRYKVAKRGQDVALRCDPISGHVSLFWYQQALGQGPEFLTYFQNEAQLDKSGLPSDRFFAERPEGSVSTLKIQRTQQEDSAVYLCASSLSGRGSEQFFGPGTRLTVL.

The chain has TRBV7-7 and TRBJ2-5; TRBD2 is a possible D gene (6 bases). The germline V and J ends were trimmed by 5 bases and 4 bases, with 11 bases remaining between them. The germline V gene encodes CDR1 SSHAT and CDR2 FNYEAQ (reference sequence). There are 13 residues in the CDR3. The CDR3: CASSRLVTETQYF. The DNA for the CDR3 is TGTGCCAGCAGCCGACTAGTTACAGAGACCCAGTACTTC. Full variable domain (missing parts from reference TRBV7-7 and TRBJ2-5): GAGVSQSPRYKVTKRGQDVTLRCDPISSHATLYWYQQALGQGPEFLTYFNYEAQPDKSGLPSDRFSAERPEGSISTLTIQRTEQRDSAMYRCASSRLVTETQYFGPGTRLLVL.

CDR3 in amino acids: CASSQVGYQETQYF. In nucleotides, the CDR3 is TGTGCCAGCTCCCAAGTAGGGTACCAAGAGACCCAGTACTTC. The chain employs TRBV27 and TRBJ2-5; no clear D. The CDR3 consists of 14 residues. Germline lookup yields CDR1 MNHEY and CDR2 SMNVEV (reference sequence). Trimming took off 8 bases at V and 0 bases at J, with 13 bases between the two ends.

The CDR3 nucleotides are TGTGCCAGCAGCTTGGTCGGGGGGGGTCTCAATGAGCAGTTCTTC. Its protein is CASSLVGGGLNEQFF. The rearrangement joins TRBV5-6 to TRBJ2-1; 8 bases agree with TRBD2. Germline assignment: CDR1 SGHDT and CDR2 YYEEEE. The CDR3 contains 15 residues. Germline trimming cut 0 bases from V and 6 bases from J; bases unmatched to any gene: 5.

The chain uses TRBV15 and TRBJ1-2; D not certain. The CDR3 has 17 residues. In germline, CDR1 is LNHNV, CDR2 YYDKDF (reference sequence). Between the trimmed V and J ends, which lost 3 bases and 9 bases, there was a span of 26 bases. As DNA, the CDR3 is TGTGCCACCAGCAGTACGTCAGGACTCATGATAGCGGGAAGCTACACCTTC. Its protein is CATSSTSGLMIAGSYTF.

This chain links TRBV9 with TRBJ2-2, with D perhaps being TRBD1 or TRBD2 (6 bases each). V lost 0 bases and J 1 base, leaving 10 bases between the germline ends. Germline-derived CDR1 and CDR2 are SGDLS and YYNGEE. The CDR3 contains 16 residues. CDR3 sequence reads: CASSVAGGRNTGELFF. The CDR3 DNA follows: TGTGCCAGCAGCGTAGCTGGGGGGCGGAACACCGGGGAGCTGTTTTTT.

This clone was seen only once. The V call is TRBV19, the J call TRBJ2-2; no clear D gene. V was cut by 6 bases and J by 0 bases, with 11 bases left in between. Germline loops: CDR1 LNHDA, CDR2 SQIVND (reference sequence). CDR3 length: 15 residues. The CDR3 DNA is TGTGCCAGTAGGCCGGGTTCGGCGAACACCGGGGAGCTGTTTTTT. Translating gives CASRPGSANTGELFF.

The chain links TRBV7-9 to TRBJ2-3, with 14 bases identical to TRBD2. CDR3 length equals 16 residues. Germline CDR1 reads SEHNR; CDR2 reads FQNEAQ (reference sequence). J lost 5 bases, V lost 4 bases, and 5 bases had no gene match. CDR3 sequence: CASSYGLAGGLDTQYF. CDR3 sequence (DNA): TGTGCCAGCAGCTATGGACTAGCGGGGGGCTTAGATACGCAGTATTTT.

This rearrangement joins TRBV10-1 to TRBJ2-7, with D possibly called TRBD1 or TRBD2 (6 bases each). Trimming removed 4 bases at V and 3 bases at J, with 16 bases between. CDR3 length: 15 amino acids. In germline, CDR1 is WNHNN, CDR2 SYGVQD (reference sequence). The chain's CDR3 is CASSANGGGFYEQYF. Written as DNA, the CDR3 is TGCGCCAGCAGTGCAAATGGAGGGGGATTCTACGAGCAGTACTTC.

The rearrangement joins TRBV28 to TRBJ2-7, with 11 bases matching TRBD2. V shed 3 bases and J 5 bases; nucleotides not matched to a gene: 6. Germline assignment: CDR1 MDHEN and CDR2 SYDVKM. The CDR3 sequence is 15 residues long. The DNA of the CDR3 is TGTGCCAGCAGTTTTGGGGGACTAGCGGATAACGAGCAGTACTTC. Encoded protein: CASSFGGLADNEQYF.

The CDR3: CAISVSGGNTIYF. CDR3 nucleotide sequence: TGTGCCATCAGTGTGTCGGGGGGAAACACCATATATTTT. V usage is TRBV10-3 and J usage is TRBJ1-3; D not resolved. CDR1 is ENHRY, CDR2 SYGVKD, per germline. Trimming took off 4 bases at V and 4 bases at J, with 8 bases between the two ends. This CDR3 is 13 amino acids long.

This chain links TRBV7-2 with TRBJ2-2; D is possibly TRBD1 (6 bases). Trimming removed 1 base from V and 5 bases from J, with 8 bases in between. Germline V gives CDR1 SGHTA, CDR2 FQGNSA. The CDR3 is 14 residues long. The CDR3 region is CASSLVRGTGELFF. The CDR3 nucleotides are TGTGCCAGCAGCTTAGTCAGGGGTACCGGGGAGCTGTTTTTT.

The chain carries TRBV25-1 and TRBJ2-7, with D uncertain. This CDR3 is built from 12 residues. Germline V gene lookup returns CDR1 MGHDK and CDR2 SYGVNS. V was pared by 3 bases and J by 0 bases, with 3 bases between. The CDR3 sequence: CASSENSYEQYF. The CDR3 DNA reads as TGTGCCAGCAGTGAGAACTCCTACGAGCAGTACTTC.

This chain uses TRBV19 with TRBJ1-4; D perhaps matches TRBD1 (6 bases). The CDR3 runs 19 residues. With 6 bases removed from V and 0 bases from J, the gap between germline ends came to 23 bases. Germline assignment: CDR1 LNHDA and CDR2 SQIVND (reference sequence). The chain's CDR3 is CASSPRPGQPVPTNEKLFF. The CDR3 DNA is TGTGCCAGTAGCCCTAGACCGGGACAACCTGTCCCAACTAATGAAAAACTGTTTTTT.

The rearrangement joins TRBV15 to TRBJ2-7; D gene unclear. Trimming pared 5 bases from V and 2 bases from J, leaving 16 bases between. Germline V lookup: CDR1 LNHNV, CDR2 YYDKDF (reference sequence). The CDR3 is 15 residues long. In DNA form, the CDR3 reads TGTGCCACCAGCCCCGCCGGGCCGAATCCCTACGAGCAGTACTTC. Translation: CATSPAGPNPYEQYF.

J is TRBJ1-5 and V is TRBV19; 11 bases map to TRBD1. The V gene end was trimmed by 7 bases and the J gene end by 0 bases; junction bases not matched to a gene: 8. CDR1 is LNHDA and CDR2 is SQIVND in the germline V gene (reference sequence). The CDR3 spans 17 residues. DNA for the CDR3: TGTGCCAGTACCCTTGGGACAGGGGGGGATAGCAATCAGCCCCAGCATTTT. Protein sequence: CASTLGTGGDSNQPQHF.

The rearrangement uses TRBV4-1 and TRBJ1-2; tentative D call: TRBD1 (5 bases). The V and J ends lost 6 bases and 2 bases respectively, with 13 bases between them. The CDR3 has 14 amino acids. CDR1 MGHRA and CDR2 YSYEKL come from the germline V gene. This CDR3 reads CASSLETANYGYTF. The CDR3 nucleotides read TGCGCCAGCAGTCTTGAGACAGCAAACTATGGCTACACCTTC.

The V gene is TRBV12-3 or TRBV12-4, the J gene TRBJ2-7; perhaps D is TRBD1 or TRBD2 (5 bases each). Trimming cost V 3 bases and J 6 bases, with 12 bases left between them. The CDR3 extends over 13 amino acids. The CDR3 reads CASSLYGGREQYF. The CDR3, as DNA: TGTGCCAGCAGTTTGTATGGGGGTCGCGAGCAGTACTTC.

V gene TRBV5-4 combines with J gene TRBJ1-1, with 8 bases identical to TRBD1. V shed 0 bases, J shed 3 bases, and the junction held 10 bases outside the gene matches. This CDR3 comprises 17 residues. The germline CDR1 and CDR2 sequences are SGHNT and YYREEE (reference sequence). DNA for the CDR3: TGTGCCAGCAGCTTGGGGGACAGGTCAATCGGGTACACTGAAGCTTTCTTT. Translated: CASSLGDRSIGYTEAFF.

In this sample, this clone turned up once. This chain links TRBV3-1 (or the pseudogene TRBV3-2) with TRBJ1-1; D is unresolved. In germline, CDR1 is LGHDT, CDR2 YNNKEL (reference sequence). The CDR3 is made up of 13 amino acids. Trimming removed 1 base from V and 4 bases from J, with 7 bases in between. CDR3 in DNA: TGTGCCAGCAGCCAAGTCAGACGCACTGAAGCTTTCTTT. Protein sequence: CASSQVRRTEAFF.

The V call is TRBV7-9, the J call TRBJ2-7; D is uncertain. The CDR3 covers 14 residues. Germline CDR1 reads SEHNR; CDR2 reads FQNEAQ (reference sequence). V lost 0 bases, J lost 3 bases, and 9 bases lay in between. In DNA form, the CDR3 reads TGTGCCAGCAGCTTAGCGCCGGTCAACTACGAGCAGTACTTC. Protein sequence: CASSLAPVNYEQYF.

The chain links TRBV6-1 to TRBJ2-7; 12 bases agree with TRBD2. CDR3 length equals 19 residues. V trimming: 1 base; J trimming: 0 bases; junction bases outside the gene matches: 10. Per germline, CDR1 MNHNS and CDR2 SASEGT. This chain's CDR3 is CASSEDWLAGGGHSYEQYF. The CDR3 nucleotides are TGTGCCAGCAGTGAAGATTGGCTAGCGGGAGGGGGGCACTCCTACGAGCAGTACTTC.

The gene calls are TRBV6-1 and TRBJ2-5, with D perhaps being TRBD1 or TRBD2 (5 bases each). V was trimmed by 1 base and J by 2 bases, leaving 11 bases between them. CDR1 MNHNS and CDR2 SASEGT come from the germline V gene. This CDR3 spans 15 amino acids. The CDR3 DNA reads TGTGCCAGCAGTGAAGTACGGGGCCGACAAGAGACCCAGTACTTC. This encodes CASSEVRGRQETQYF.

The chain carries TRBV12-3 or TRBV12-4 and TRBJ2-3, with no clear D. The CDR3 sequence is 11 residues long. Trimming pared 3 bases from V and 6 bases from J, leaving 4 bases between. The CDR3 sequence: CASSLRDTQYF. CDR3 DNA sequence: TGTGCCAGCAGTTTGAGGGATACGCAGTATTTT.

The J gene is TRBJ2-3, the V gene TRBV9; D possibly uses TRBD1 or TRBD2 (5 bases each). The germline gives CDR1 SGDLS, CDR2 YYNGEE. V was clipped by 0 bases and J by 0 bases, with 8 bases between them. The CDR3 runs to 15 residues. CDR3 amino acids: CASSVDRTSTDTQYF. The CDR3 nucleotides are TGTGCCAGCAGCGTAGACAGGACTAGCACAGATACGCAGTATTTT.

This clone was seen once. The chain uses TRBV5-1 and TRBJ2-5; D is possibly TRBD1 (5 bases). CDR1 SGHRS and CDR2 YFSETQ come from the germline V gene. Trimming removed 0 bases at V and 3 bases at J, with 12 bases between. The CDR3 totals 15 residues. The CDR3 sequence is CASSLVDSVEETQYF. CDR3 bases: TGCGCCAGCAGCTTGGTTGACAGCGTGGAAGAGACCCAGTACTTC.